This TCR beta chain was profiled in a study of spatial heterogeneity in lung cancer. The V gene's germline CDR1 is MDHEN and CDR2 SYDVKM. The trim removed 10 bases at V and 0 bases at J, leaving 25 bases unmatched. CDR3 length: 22 residues. The presence of a unique molecular identifier marked each TCR cDNA molecule. In TCRdb, the 5' RACE reads were re-called with MiXCR into one record per CDR3 protein. The data hold tens of thousands of distinct CDR3 sequences, with 8.4% observed a single time. Time point here: sample taken at primary tumor resection. Unsorted whole RNA of tumor, nontumor lung or frozen PBMC was sequenced.

This receptor was obtained from a female donor with early-stage non-small cell lung cancer. The rearrangement uses TRBV28 and TRBJ2-3, with TRBD2 identical over 13 bases. The source material was PBMCs, sampled at surgery. The CDR3, as DNA: TGTGCCATCCTTGGGACTAGCGGGGCGAGGGGTATTCGGGGTCGTAGCACAGATACGCAGTATTTT. It specifies CAILGTSGARGIRGRSTDTQYF.